Each of the 8 T cell receptor beta chains below was sequenced from the same sample in a study of T-cell memory formation after mild COVID-19. From the 5' RACE reads, TCRdb called clonotypes with MiXCR, one entry per CDR3 protein. The sample contains about 560,000 distinct CDR3 sequences, roughly 21% of which appear only once. The source material was PBMCs or a T cell subset sorted from them (not recorded which). These receptors originate from an adult woman who had mild COVID-19 (a few samples of this study predate the infection). Cell type and time point are not known.

This clonotype showed up just a few times. This sequence joins TRBV29-1 and TRBJ2-2, with a weak D call TRBD2 (6 bases). V lost 7 bases, J lost 3 bases, and 18 bases lay in between. Germline CDR1 is SQVTM and CDR2 is ANQGSEA. The CDR3 contains 15 residues. The CDR3 loop is CSATTGTGDTGELFF. CDR3 bases: TGCAGCGCCACGACTGGGACTGGAGACACCGGGGAGCTGTTTTTT.

This chain links TRBV5-1 with TRBJ2-7; 12 bases are shared with TRBD2. Germline V lookup: CDR1 SGHRS, CDR2 YFSETQ. V was pared by 4 bases and J by 5 bases, with 13 bases of the junction left unmatched. The CDR3 has 17 amino acids. The CDR3 region is CASSVHPTSGRSDEQYF. The CDR3 region has the DNA TGCGCCAGCAGCGTTCACCCGACTAGCGGGAGAAGTGACGAGCAGTACTTC. The full variable domain, rest sourced from reference TRBV5-1 and TRBJ2-7, is KAGVTQTPRYLIKTRGQQVTLSCSPISGHRSVSWYQQTPGQGLQFLFEYFSETQRNKGNFPGRFSGRQFSNSRSEMNVSTLELGDSALYLCASSVHPTSGRSDEQYFGPGTRLTVT.

This clonotype came up a few times. In nucleotides, the CDR3 is TGTGCCAGCAGTTCCGAAACAAGACTGGGGGGTCACACCGGGGAGCTGTTTTTT. Protein sequence: CASSSETRLGGHTGELFF. The V and J genes are TRBV7-8 and TRBJ2-2; D perhaps matches TRBD2 (6 bases). Germline loops: CDR1 SGHVS, CDR2 FQNEAQ. The CDR3 runs to 18 residues. With 6 bases removed from V and 3 bases from J, the gap between germline ends came to 23 bases.

This clonotype was seen only a few times. The chain links TRBV3-1 to TRBJ2-1; 11 bases align to TRBD2. Germline CDR1 and CDR2: LGHDT and YNNKEL (reference sequence). After removal of 1 base from V and 4 bases from J, the junction contained 3 bases not matched to a gene. The CDR3 totals 16 residues. The CDR3 spells CASSQGSGRGYNEQFF. The CDR3 DNA reads as TGTGCCAGCAGCCAAGGTAGCGGGAGGGGGTACAATGAGCAGTTCTTC.

This clonotype was found many times. The rearrangement joins TRBV7-2 to TRBJ2-3; no firm D call. The CDR3 is 14 amino acids. Between the trimmed V and J ends, which lost 3 bases and 0 bases, there was a span of 7 bases. Looked up from germline, CDR1 is SGHTA and CDR2 is FQGNSA. CDR3 sequence (DNA): TGTGCCAGCAGCTTCTCAGAAAGCACAGATACGCAGTATTTT. The encoded protein is CASSFSESTDTQYF. Combining the CDR3 with reference TRBV7-2 and TRBJ2-3 gives the whole variable domain GAGVSQSPSNKVTEKGKDVELRCDPISGHTALYWYRQSLGQGLEFLIYFQGNSAPDKSGLPSDRFSAERTGGSVSTLTIQRTQQEDSAVYLCASSFSESTDTQYFGPGTRLTVL.

The chain uses TRBV20-1 and TRBJ1-4; D possibly corresponds to TRBD1 (6 bases). This CDR3 has 15 residues. Trimming removed 5 bases at V and 2 bases at J, with 15 bases between. Per the germline V gene, CDR1 is DFQATT and CDR2 is SNEGSKA (reference sequence). The CDR3 bases are TGCAGTGCTCTGGACAGACAGAACACTAATGAAAAACTGTTTTTT. Encoded protein: CSALDRQNTNEKLFF.

The chain is built from TRBV9 and TRBJ2-1; D is ambiguous. Germline-derived CDR1 and CDR2 are SGDLS and YYNGEE. Trimming left V 1 base short and J 4 bases short, with 12 bases between. This CDR3 contains 15 residues. CDR3 sequence (DNA): TGTGCCAGCAGCGTAAGGGATGGCTATTACAATGAGCAGTTCTTC. It translates to CASSVRDGYYNEQFF.

This clonotype has a count of ten or more. This chain joins TRBV19 and TRBJ2-3; a weak D match, TRBD2 (6 bases). The CDR3 runs to 14 residues. Trimming cost V 4 bases and J 5 bases, with 13 bases left between them. Germline V gene lookup returns CDR1 LNHDA and CDR2 SQIVND (reference sequence). The CDR3 nucleotides are TGTGCCAGTAGTAGGGGCCTCGGGGGAGATACGCAGTATTTT. Amino acid sequence: CASSRGLGGDTQYF. Looking up the rest from reference TRBV19 and TRBJ2-3 gives the full variable domain: DGGITQSPKYLFRKEGQNVTLSCEQNLNHDAMYWYRQDPGQGLRLIYYSQIVNDFQKGDIAEGYSVSREKKESFPLTVTSAQKNPTAFYLCASSRGLGGDTQYFGPGTRLTVL.